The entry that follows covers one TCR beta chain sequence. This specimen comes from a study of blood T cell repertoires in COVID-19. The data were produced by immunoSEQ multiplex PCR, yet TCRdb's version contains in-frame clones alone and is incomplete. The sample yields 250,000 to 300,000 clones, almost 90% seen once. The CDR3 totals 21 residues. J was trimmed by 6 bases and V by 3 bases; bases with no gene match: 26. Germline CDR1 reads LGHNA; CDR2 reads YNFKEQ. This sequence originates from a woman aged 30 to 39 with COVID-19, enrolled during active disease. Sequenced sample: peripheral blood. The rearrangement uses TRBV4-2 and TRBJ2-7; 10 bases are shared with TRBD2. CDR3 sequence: CASSHRKGPSGSNIDLGEQYF. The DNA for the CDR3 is TGTGCCAGCAGCCACAGAAAAGGGCCTAGCGGGAGTAACATTGATCTGGGCGAGCAGTACTTC.